Listed below are T cell receptor beta chains from one sample, sequenced in a study of cytomegalovirus exposure and HLA in healthy donors. The assay was immunoSEQ multiplex PCR, and TCRdb's table has in-frame clones only and misses some. The sample has tens of thousands of clones; approximately 79% are singletons. Sequencing was carried out using PBMCs. The receptors stem from a man younger than 40 in good health and CMV-seronegative. CDR3s include the opening cysteine and the closing phenylalanine or tryptophan. The D gene is left open where the match is weak. Clone size is shown for a subset of rows, as once, few, many or a class of expanded clone.

D gene	clone size	CDR3 length	V gene	J gene	CDR3 protein	CDR3 DNA
NA	NA	16	TRBV18	TRBJ1-3	CASSPSRDNSGNTIYF	TGTGCCAGCTCACCATCCAGGGATAACTCTGGAAACACCATATATTTT
NA	NA	17	TRBV4-1	TRBJ1-6	CASSQERGGLRNSPLHF	TGCGCCAGCAGCCAAGAAAGGGGGGGGCTTCGAAATTCACCCCTCCACTTT
NA	NA	17	TRBV10-3	TRBJ2-2	CAISESIGVSNTGELFF	TGTGCCATCAGTGAGTCGATAGGGGTGTCGAACACCGGGGAGCTGTTTTTT
TRBD1	NA	11	TRBV2	TRBJ1-2	CASSDRVGYTF	TGTGCCAGCAGCGACAGGGTCGGCTACACCTTC
TRBD2	NA	15	TRBV11-3	TRBJ2-1	CASSLSSGGAVEQFF	TGTGCCAGCAGCCTATCTAGCGGGGGGGCCGTTGAGCAGTTCTTC
NA	few	17	TRBV30	TRBJ1-5	CAWSEGQGLIVNQPQHF	TGTGCCTGGAGTGAGGGCCAGGGTCTAATTGTTAATCAGCCCCAGCATTTT
NA	NA	10	TRBV23-1	TRBJ2-5	CASRDSQEYF	TGCGCCAGCAGGGACAGTCAGGAGTACTTC
NA	NA	16	TRBV6-4	TRBJ2-1	CASSGGQGTSYNEQFF	TGTGCCAGCAGTGGGGGCCAGGGTACCTCCTACAATGAGCAGTTCTTC
NA	NA	15	TRBV21-1	TRBJ2-1	CASSKVTAGYNEQFF	TGTGCCAGCAGCAAAGTTACGGCAGGGTACAATGAGCAGTTCTTC
TRBD1	NA	14	TRBV2	TRBJ2-5	CASSPQGQGETQYF	TGTGCCAGCAGTCCACAGGGACAGGGGGAGACCCAGTACTTC
NA	NA	16	TRBV7-9	TRBJ2-7	CASSLKEGGLVDEQYF	TGTGCCAGCAGCTTAAAGGAGGGGGGGCTGGTTGACGAGCAGTACTTC
TRBD1	NA	14	TRBV4-3	TRBJ1-4	CASGQTGGGEKLFF	TGCGCCAGCGGACAGACAGGGGGCGGTGAAAAACTGTTTTTT
NA	NA	15	TRBV7-8	TRBJ2-3	CASSARRGWADTQYF	TGTGCCAGCAGCGCCCGCAGGGGTTGGGCAGATACGCAGTATTTT
TRBD1	once	17	TRBV7-9	TRBJ1-1	CASSSVTGTAYNTEAFF	TGTGCCAGCAGCTCAGTGACCGGGACAGCATATAACACTGAAGCTTTCTTT
TRBD1	NA	15	TRBV7-9	TRBJ2-2	CASSFIQGAGRELFF	TGTGCCAGCAGCTTTATACAGGGGGCGGGCCGGGAGCTGTTTTTT
TRBD1	few	17	TRBV25-1	TRBJ2-7	CASSEPVGTAKAYEQYF	TGTGCCAGCAGTGAACCGGTGGGGACAGCGAAAGCCTACGAGCAGTACTTC
NA	NA	13	TRBV7-8	TRBJ1-5	CASSFREDQPQHF	TGTGCCAGCAGCTTCAGGGAGGACCAGCCCCAGCATTTT
NA	NA	17	TRBV7-9	TRBJ1-3	CASSPWGVTRSGNTIYF	TGTGCCAGCAGCCCGTGGGGGGTTACCCGCTCTGGAAACACCATATATTTT
NA	NA	13	TRBV2	TRBJ2-5	CASSERRWETQYF	TGTGCCAGCAGTGAAAGGCGGTGGGAGACCCAGTACTTC
NA	few	16	TRBV6-6	TRBJ1-6	CASSSPTGGRDSPLHF	TGTGCCAGCAGTTCCCCCACCGGAGGCCGGGATTCACCCCTCCACTTT
TRBD2	NA	16	TRBV2	TRBJ2-1	CASRVLGLAGDNEQFF	TGTGCCAGTCGCGTCCTGGGACTAGCGGGGGACAATGAGCAGTTCTTC
NA	once	11	TRBV30	TRBJ1-1	CAWSVSPEAFF	TGTGCCTGGAGTGTTAGCCCAGAAGCTTTCTTT
NA	NA	14	TRBV5-1	TRBJ2-5	CASSLERSEETQYF	TGCGCCAGCAGCTTGGAGAGGTCAGAAGAGACCCAGTACTTC
TRBD2	NA	15	TRBV27	TRBJ2-5	CASSFAGGQSETQYF	TGTGCCAGCAGTTTTGCGGGGGGGCAGTCAGAGACCCAGTACTTC
NA	NA	14	TRBV2	TRBJ1-1	CASTKTRGDTEAFF	TGTGCCAGCACCAAGACCAGGGGAGACACTGAAGCTTTCTTT
NA	NA	14	TRBV27	TRBJ1-6	CASSPSGGNSPLHF	TGTGCCAGCAGTCCCAGCGGGGGAAATTCACCCCTCCACTTT
NA	NA	16	TRBV4-1	TRBJ1-4	CASSQDRPDTYEKLFF	TGCGCCAGCAGCCAAGACCGTCCGGACACGTATGAAAAACTGTTTTTT
NA	NA	15	TRBV19	TRBJ1-4	CATLTRLGTIEKLFF	TGTGCCACTCTCACACGCCTCGGGACAATTGAAAAACTGTTTTTT
NA	NA	18	TRBV5-4	TRBJ2-2	CASILKGLTHSRAGELFF	TGTGCCAGCATCTTGAAAGGTCTAACCCACTCCCGGGCCGGGGAGCTGTTTTTT
TRBD1	NA	15	TRBV7-3	TRBJ1-1	CASSLYPGGWAEAFF	TGTGCCAGCAGCCTCTACCCAGGGGGCTGGGCTGAAGCTTTCTTT
TRBD1	NA	17	TRBV18	TRBJ2-1	CASSPGGAAGGYNEQFF	TGTGCCAGCTCACCAGGTGGCGCGGCAGGGGGATACAATGAGCAGTTCTTC
TRBD1	NA	15	TRBV12-5	TRBJ2-3	CASGLGDRDTDTQYF	TGTGCTAGTGGTTTGGGAGACAGGGACACAGATACGCAGTATTTT
TRBD1	NA	16	TRBV19	TRBJ2-3	CASSTPQGAWSDTQYF	TGTGCCAGTAGTACTCCTCAGGGGGCATGGTCAGATACGCAGTATTTT
TRBD2	once	19	TRBV11-2	TRBJ2-7	CASSLHRPGAGSGVYEQYF	TGTGCCAGCAGCTTACATCGTCCGGGAGCGGGGTCGGGTGTCTACGAGCAGTACTTC
TRBD1	NA	15	TRBV2	TRBJ1-5	CASSVMGQSNQPQHF	TGTGCCAGCAGTGTCATGGGACAGAGCAATCAGCCCCAGCATTTT
TRBD1	NA	15	TRBV5-1	TRBJ2-5	CASSLGQGGEETQYF	TGCGCCAGCAGCTTGGGACAGGGGGGGGAAGAGACCCAGTACTTC
TRBD1	NA	14	TRBV28	TRBJ2-7	CASRGTGTSYEQYF	TGTGCCAGCAGGGGGACAGGAACCTCCTACGAGCAGTACTTC
NA	NA	13	TRBV5-4	TRBJ1-1	CASSSGSNTEAFF	TGTGCCAGCAGCTCCGGGAGTAACACTGAAGCTTTCTTT